This entry features one TCR beta chain sequence. This record belongs to a study of shared clonotypes between healthy human individuals. Libraries were prepared by immunoSEQ multiplex PCR; TCRdb keeps only in-frame clonotypes and omits some of them. The data hold some 2 million clones, with 95% observed a single time. Germline CDR1 is SGHRS and CDR2 is YFSETQ. Trimming took off 4 bases at V and 0 bases at J, with 14 bases between the two ends. This CDR3 has 17 amino acids. The sample consisted of naive CD4+ T cells sorted from blood. Subset: CD45RA+ positively selected. The TCR originated in a man younger than 30 in good health. The V call is TRBV5-1, the J call TRBJ2-6; D may be TRBD1 (5 bases). The chain's CDR3 is CASSIPVGASGANVLTF. The CDR3 bases are TGCGCCAGCAGCATCCCAGTAGGGGCCTCTGGGGCCAACGTCCTGACTTTC.